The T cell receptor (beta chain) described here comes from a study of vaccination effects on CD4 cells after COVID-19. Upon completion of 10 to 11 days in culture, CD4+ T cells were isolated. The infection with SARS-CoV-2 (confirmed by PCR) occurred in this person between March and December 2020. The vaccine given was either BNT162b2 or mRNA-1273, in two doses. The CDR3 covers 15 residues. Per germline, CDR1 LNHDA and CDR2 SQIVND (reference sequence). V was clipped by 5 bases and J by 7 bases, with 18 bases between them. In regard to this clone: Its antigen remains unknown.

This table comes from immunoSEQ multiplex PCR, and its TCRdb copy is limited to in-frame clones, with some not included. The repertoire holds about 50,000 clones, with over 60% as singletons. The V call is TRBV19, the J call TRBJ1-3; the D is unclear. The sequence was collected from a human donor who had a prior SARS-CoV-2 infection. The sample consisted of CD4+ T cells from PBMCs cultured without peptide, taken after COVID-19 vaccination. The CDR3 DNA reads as TGTGCCAGTAGTTATGACGGTGGAATTGGGAACACCATATATTTT. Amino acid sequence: CASSYDGGIGNTIYF.